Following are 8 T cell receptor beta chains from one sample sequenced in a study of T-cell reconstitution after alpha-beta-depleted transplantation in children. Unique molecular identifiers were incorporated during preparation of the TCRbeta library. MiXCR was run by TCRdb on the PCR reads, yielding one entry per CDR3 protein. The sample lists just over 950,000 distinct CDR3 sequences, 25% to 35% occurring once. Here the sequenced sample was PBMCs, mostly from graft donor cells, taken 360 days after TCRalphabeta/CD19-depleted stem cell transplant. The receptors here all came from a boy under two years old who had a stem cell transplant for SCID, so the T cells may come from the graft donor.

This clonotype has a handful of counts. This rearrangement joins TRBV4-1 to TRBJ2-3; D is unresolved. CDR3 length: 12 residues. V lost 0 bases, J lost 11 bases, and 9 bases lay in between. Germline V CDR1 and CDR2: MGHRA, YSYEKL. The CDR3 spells CASSQDRSRQYF. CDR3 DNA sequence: TGCGCCAGCAGCCAAGATCGTAGCAGGCAGTATTTT.

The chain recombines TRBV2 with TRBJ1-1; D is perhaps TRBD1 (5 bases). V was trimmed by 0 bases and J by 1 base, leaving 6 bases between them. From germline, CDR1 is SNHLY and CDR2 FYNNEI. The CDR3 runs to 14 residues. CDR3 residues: CASSEAGGNTEAFF. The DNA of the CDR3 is TGTGCCAGCAGTGAAGCTGGGGGGAACACTGAAGCTTTCTTT.

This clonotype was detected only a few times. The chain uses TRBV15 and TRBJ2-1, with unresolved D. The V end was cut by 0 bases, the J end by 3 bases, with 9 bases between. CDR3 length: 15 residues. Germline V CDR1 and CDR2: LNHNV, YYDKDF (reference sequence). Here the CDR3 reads CATSRDLGFYNEQFF. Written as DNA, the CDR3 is TGTGCCACCAGCAGAGATCTAGGGTTCTACAATGAGCAGTTCTTC.

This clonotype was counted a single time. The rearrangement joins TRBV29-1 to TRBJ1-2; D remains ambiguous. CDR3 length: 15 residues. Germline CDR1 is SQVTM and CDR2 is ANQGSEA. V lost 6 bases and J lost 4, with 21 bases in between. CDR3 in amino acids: CSVITDPSETYGYTF. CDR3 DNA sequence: TGCAGCGTGATTACCGACCCCTCGGAGACCTATGGCTACACCTTC. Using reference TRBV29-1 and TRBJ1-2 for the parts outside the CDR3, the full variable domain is SAVISQKPSRDICQRGTSLTIQCQVDSQVTMMFWYRQQPGQSLTLIATANQGSEATYESGFVIDKFPISRPNLTFSTLTVSNMSPEDSSIYLCSVITDPSETYGYTFGSGTRLTVV.

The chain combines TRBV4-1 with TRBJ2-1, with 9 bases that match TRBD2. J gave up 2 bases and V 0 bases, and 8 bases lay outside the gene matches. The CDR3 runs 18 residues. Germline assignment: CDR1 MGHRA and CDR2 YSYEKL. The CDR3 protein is CASSQDSRRGGAYNEQFF. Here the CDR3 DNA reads TGCGCCAGCAGCCAAGATAGCCGGCGGGGGGGCGCCTACAATGAGCAGTTCTTC.

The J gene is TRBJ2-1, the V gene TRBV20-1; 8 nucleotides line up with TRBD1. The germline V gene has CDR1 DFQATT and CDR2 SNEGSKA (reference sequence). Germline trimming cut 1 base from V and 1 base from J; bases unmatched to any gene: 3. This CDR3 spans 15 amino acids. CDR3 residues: CSARGTGSSYNEQFF. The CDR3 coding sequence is TGCAGTGCTAGAGGGACAGGGTCATCCTACAATGAGCAGTTCTTC.

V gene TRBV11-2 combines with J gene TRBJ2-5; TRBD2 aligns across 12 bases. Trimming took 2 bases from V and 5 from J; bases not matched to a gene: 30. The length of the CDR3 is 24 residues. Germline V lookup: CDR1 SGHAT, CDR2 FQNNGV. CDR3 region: CASSLYLPLTWGSLAGGRGETQYF. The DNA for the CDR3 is TGTGCCAGCAGCTTATATCTTCCATTAACATGGGGCTCCCTAGCGGGGGGGCGCGGGGAGACCCAGTACTTC.

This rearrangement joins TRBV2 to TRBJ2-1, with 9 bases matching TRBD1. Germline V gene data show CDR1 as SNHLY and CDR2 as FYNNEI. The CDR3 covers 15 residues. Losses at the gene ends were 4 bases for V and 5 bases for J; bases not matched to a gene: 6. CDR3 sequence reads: CASSGGQGHNNEQFF. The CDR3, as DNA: TGTGCCAGCAGTGGGGGACAGGGCCATAACAATGAGCAGTTCTTC. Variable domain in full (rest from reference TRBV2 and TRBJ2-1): EPEVTQTPSHQVTQMGQEVILRCVPISNHLYFYWYRQILGQKVEFLVSFYNNEISEKSEIFDDQFSVERPDGSNFTLKIRSTKLEDSAMYFCASSGGQGHNNEQFFGPGTRLTVL.